This T cell receptor (beta chain) was identified in a study of shared clonotypes between healthy human individuals. Study context: The study drew on a couple of women and three men aged 18 to 49 as donors. General study results and limits: There were few donors, and this limited the genetic and exposure-history diversity represented.

This clone was picked up a small number of times. Its matching antigen is unknown. Assay: immunoSEQ multiplex PCR; the TCRdb copy retains only in-frame clones and omits some. This sample carries fewer than 500,000 clones, 75% to 80% of them seen once, and the ten largest clones take under 15%. Within Nashville, Tennessee resided all donors, each a Caucasian adult. With unsorted samples, genomic DNA was obtained from about 90 million PBMCs. The sequenced material came from PBMCs. The receptor was isolated from a woman in her thirties or forties in good health. Some clones in this sample may be carry-over from other donors' samples.

CDR3 in DNA: TGTGCCAGCAGCGCCTTCTCCTACGAGCAGTACTTC. It is translated as CASSAFSYEQYF. The rearrangement links TRBV7-2 to TRBJ2-7; no reliable D call. The V gene's germline CDR1 is SGHTA and CDR2 FQGNSA. V lost 5 bases, J lost 0 bases, and 5 bases lay in between. The CDR3 runs 12 residues.